This TCR beta chain was found in a study of shared clonotypes between healthy human individuals. The wider study: CD4 naive cells filled three plates per donor, CD4 memory three, CD8 naive two and CD8 memory one.

Study observations and caveats: Among donors, the sharing of clonotypes was expected to be influenced by sequencing depth. Naive CD4 clonotype sharing across a handful of donors was around 5.5%.

The germline V gene encodes CDR1 SGHRS and CDR2 YFSETQ. V lost 4 bases and J lost 0, with 11 bases in between. CDR3 size: 15 residues. Worth noting for this clone: The antigen is unknown. Distinct nucleotide sequences in the sample also encode this CDR3.

The study ran the assay at deep level. Profiling relied on immunoSEQ multiplex PCR, and the TCRdb table lists in-frame clones only, not all of them. The data contain some 1,600,000 clones, 95% to 99% of them singletons. Sequencing was carried out using naive CD4+ T cells sorted from blood. The subset: CD45RA+ positively selected. The V gene is TRBV5-1, the J gene TRBJ1-3; tentative D call: TRBD1 (5 bases). This sequence was found in a man younger than 45 in good health. CDR3 amino acids: CASSLGGSSGNTIYF. In nucleotides, the CDR3 is TGCGCCAGCAGCCTGGGGGGGAGCTCTGGAAACACCATATATTTT.